This T cell receptor beta chain appears in the sequencing data of a study of CD8 T cells in Susac syndrome. Notes on the study in general: Individuals included in the TCR sequencing and HLA analysis were acknowledged by the study to be relatively few in number.

Trimming removed 10 bases from V and 5 bases from J, with 12 bases in between. The germline gives CDR1 ENHRY, CDR2 SYGVKD. The CDR3 runs to 11 residues. RNA was extracted with the RNeasy kit, and a quantity of roughly 0.5 to 1 ug was reverse transcribed using random hexamers. The TCR beta CDR3 was amplified by immunoSEQ multiplex PCR across 54 Vbeta, 13 Jbeta. One entry per CDR3 protein, called by TCRdb with MiXCR from the immunoSEQ multiplex PCR reads. The sample carries under 150,000 distinct CDR3 sequences, around 91% recorded once. Of note for this clonotype: Its antigen is not identified.

CD8+ and CD4+ T cells from blood underwent TCR beta sequencing. The study used treatment-naive patients who had stable or active relapsing-remitting disease as multiple sclerosis controls. The sequenced material came from CD8+ T cells from PBMCs. The V and J genes are TRBV10-3 and TRBJ2-7; TRBD2 is a possible D gene (5 bases). This receptor was obtained from a human donor with multiple sclerosis. This chain's CDR3 is CATALGDEQYF. CDR3 in DNA: TGTGCCACCGCACTAGGAGACGAGCAGTACTTC.